These T cell receptor beta chains were read from a single sample in a study of regulatory T cells in long-lasting Graves disease. TCRdb fed the multiplex PCR reads into MiXCR, producing one record per CDR3 protein. The sample contains roughly 410,000 distinct CDR3 sequences, about 15% of which appear only once. These data were also reused for a study on T cells in Graves' hyperthyroidism and ophthalmopathy.

The starting material was peripheral blood mononuclear cells (PBMCs), obtained at new diagnosis, from a patient treated with antithyroid drugs. The source of these receptors is a woman aged 35 to 49 with Graves disease. Both conserved end residues are part of each CDR3. Fields, in order: clone size, V gene, D gene, J gene, CDR3 protein, CDR3 DNA. D genes are given only for firm matches. Only part of the rows carry a size: once, few, many, or a class if the clone is expanded.

clone size: -
V gene: TRBV3-1
D gene: TRBD2
J gene: TRBJ2-3
CDR3 protein: CASSQETSSGGTDTQYF
CDR3 DNA: TGTGCCAGCAGCCAAGAGACGTCTAGCGGAGGCACAGATACGCAGTATTTT

clone size: -
V gene: TRBV19
D gene: -
J gene: TRBJ2-1
CDR3 protein: CASHQGNSYNEQFF
CDR3 DNA: TGTGCCAGTCATCAGGGAAATTCCTACAATGAGCAGTTCTTC

clone size: -
V gene: TRBV25-1
D gene: -
J gene: TRBJ2-1
CDR3 protein: CASSENPSYEQFF
CDR3 DNA: TGTGCCAGCAGTGAAAATCCCAGTTATGAGCAGTTCTTC

clone size: -
V gene: TRBV10-3
D gene: TRBD1
J gene: TRBJ2-1
CDR3 protein: CAISEGTGPYNEQFF
CDR3 DNA: TGTGCCATCAGTGAGGGGACAGGGCCCTACAATGAGCAGTTCTTC

clone size: many
V gene: TRBV12-3/TRBV12-4
D gene: -
J gene: TRBJ2-7
CDR3 protein: CASKMGPSTVF
CDR3 DNA: TGTGCCAGCAAAATGGGACCATCCACCGTTTTC

clone size: many
V gene: TRBV5-6
D gene: -
J gene: TRBJ2-1
CDR3 protein: CASSGGQGGHEQFF
CDR3 DNA: TGTGCCAGCAGCGGCGGGCAGGGGGGCCATGAGCAGTTCTTC

clone size: many
V gene: TRBV10-2
D gene: TRBD2
J gene: TRBJ2-1
CDR3 protein: CASALAGGGNEQFF
CDR3 DNA: TGCGCCAGCGCACTAGCGGGAGGGGGCAATGAGCAGTTCTTC

clone size: many
V gene: TRBV18
D gene: TRBD2
J gene: TRBJ2-1
CDR3 protein: CASSPQESGTHNEQFF
CDR3 DNA: TGTGCCAGCTCACCACAGGAGAGCGGGACCCACAATGAGCAGTTCTTC

clone size: few
V gene: TRBV14
D gene: -
J gene: TRBJ2-7
CDR3 protein: CASSRVGPDSEQYF
CDR3 DNA: TGTGCCAGCAGCCGGGTAGGGCCCGACAGCGAGCAGTACTTC

clone size: many
V gene: TRBV7-2
D gene: -
J gene: TRBJ2-5
CDR3 protein: CASSLEGVSRDIQETQYF
CDR3 DNA: TGTGCCAGCAGCTTAGAAGGGGTGTCCCGGGACATACAAGAGACCCAGTACTTC

clone size: -
V gene: TRBV9
D gene: TRBD1
J gene: TRBJ1-1
CDR3 protein: CASSAGTGENQAFF
CDR3 DNA: TGTGCCAGCAGCGCAGGGACAGGGGAGAATCAGGCTTTCTTT

clone size: many
V gene: TRBV6-1
D gene: -
J gene: TRBJ2-7
CDR3 protein: CASSPSSTDYEQYF
CDR3 DNA: TGTGCCAGCAGTCCCTCTTCGACTGACTACGAGCAGTACTTC

clone size: -
V gene: TRBV29-1
D gene: -
J gene: TRBJ2-1
CDR3 protein: CSVAAANNEQFF
CDR3 DNA: TGCAGCGTTGCAGCGGCTAACAATGAGCAGTTCTTC

clone size: many
V gene: TRBV5-1
D gene: TRBD1
J gene: TRBJ2-3
CDR3 protein: CASSLVRGSTDTQYF
CDR3 DNA: TGCGCCAGCAGCTTGGTCAGGGGGAGCACAGATACGCAGTATTTT

clone size: -
V gene: TRBV5-6
D gene: -
J gene: TRBJ1-1
CDR3 protein: CASSLASGARAMNTEAFF
CDR3 DNA: TGTGCCAGCAGCTTGGCCTCGGGGGCGCGGGCGATGAACACTGAAGCTTTCTTT

clone size: many
V gene: TRBV28
D gene: TRBD1
J gene: TRBJ2-5
CDR3 protein: CASSQPRTGEETQYF
CDR3 DNA: TGTGCCAGCAGTCAACCCAGGACAGGAGAAGAGACCCAGTACTTC

clone size: many
V gene: TRBV20-1
D gene: TRBD2
J gene: TRBJ2-5
CDR3 protein: CSARSGGQETQYF
CDR3 DNA: TGCAGTGCTAGATCGGGAGGCCAAGAGACCCAGTACTTC

clone size: many
V gene: TRBV28
D gene: -
J gene: TRBJ1-4
CDR3 protein: CASQWGSEKLFF
CDR3 DNA: TGTGCCAGCCAATGGGGCAGTGAAAAACTGTTTTTT

clone size: many
V gene: TRBV7-9
D gene: -
J gene: TRBJ2-3
CDR3 protein: CASSPALWDTQYF
CDR3 DNA: TGTGCCAGCAGCCCCGCCCTCTGGGATACGCAGTATTTT

clone size: few
V gene: TRBV6-1
D gene: -
J gene: TRBJ2-1
CDR3 protein: CASRIEGEQFF
CDR3 DNA: TGTGCCAGCAGAATAGAGGGTGAGCAGTTCTTC